Below, 25 T cell receptor beta chains from the same sample are listed, as sequenced in a study of T cells in Graves' hyperthyroidism and ophthalmopathy. Regions amplified from RNA transcripts were the TCR beta CDR3 regions. A set of HTBI primers served as the primers for a first-round RT-PCR of the TCR CDR3. Each CDR3 protein gets one entry after TCRdb re-called the multiplex PCR reads with MiXCR. The repertoire holds about 640,000 distinct CDR3 sequences, roughly 15% seen once, with around 13% in the top ten. Sequences were obtained from blood. The receptors were gathered from a woman in her forties or fifties with Graves' ophthalmopathy.

Only a few counts were recorded for this clonotype. The CDR3 here is CASSQILTNGELFF. CDR3 sequence (DNA): TGCGCCAGCAGCCAGATACTAACCAACGGGGAGCTGTTTTTT. V gene TRBV4-1 combines with J gene TRBJ2-2; D is unclear. The ends were cut back, 3 bases at V and 7 bases at J, with 12 bases in the middle. Germline V lookup: CDR1 MGHRA, CDR2 YSYEKL. This CDR3 is built from 14 residues.

This clonotype was observed a few times. V gene TRBV4-3 combines with J gene TRBJ2-2, with D possibly TRBD1 on 6 matching bases. Germline lookup yields CDR1 LGHNA and CDR2 YSLEER. This CDR3 region has 16 residues. V shed 4 bases and J shed 2 bases, with 14 bases lying between them. The CDR3 is CASSLLGQKNTGELFF. Written as DNA, the CDR3 is TGCGCCAGCAGCCTCCTCGGACAGAAAAACACCGGGGAGCTGTTTTTT.

The table lists this clonotype with many counts. This chain joins TRBV28 and TRBJ1-1; D perhaps matches TRBD1 (6 bases). The V gene's germline CDR1 is MDHEN and CDR2 SYDVKM. Trimming removed 7 bases at V and 2 bases at J, with 14 bases between. The CDR3 is 14 amino acids. The CDR3 DNA reads TGTGCCAGCAAACCGGGACAAATAAACACTGAAGCTTTCTTT. It yields the protein CASKPGQINTEAFF. Based on the CDR3 plus reference TRBV28 and TRBJ1-1, the full variable domain is DVKVTQSSRYLVKRTGEKVFLECVQDMDHENMFWYRQDPGLGLRLIYFSYDVKMKEKGDIPEGYSVSREKKERFSLILESASTNQTSMYLCASKPGQINTEAFFGQGTRLTVV.

This rearrangement joins TRBV7-2 to TRBJ1-3; tentative D call: TRBD1 (6 bases). V gave up 1 base and J gave up 0 bases, with 10 bases separating them. The CDR3 totals 16 residues. Per germline, CDR1 SGHTA and CDR2 FQGNSA. The CDR3 bases are TGTGCCAGCAGCTTAGTCGGGACAAACTCTGGAAACACCATATATTTT. Translating it yields CASSLVGTNSGNTIYF.

This clonotype turned up a few times. The chain employs TRBV4-1 and TRBJ1-1, with TRBD1 as a possible D gene (6 bases). Trimming stripped 6 bases from V and 5 bases from J, with 16 bases between. CDR3 size: 14 residues. The V gene's germline CDR1 is MGHRA and CDR2 YSYEKL. The CDR3 is CASRLGTPRTEAFF. The CDR3 nucleotides are TGCGCCAGCAGACTAGGGACACCCAGAACTGAAGCTTTCTTT.

This clonotype was picked up many times. The chain uses TRBV7-9 and TRBJ2-7, with 8 bases aligning to TRBD2. CDR1 and CDR2 from the germline V gene are SEHNR and FQNEAQ (reference sequence). CDR3 length: 16 amino acids. V gave up 5 bases and J gave up 5 bases; unmatched junction bases: 14. CDR3: CASSPRLGSGIDEQYF. DNA for the CDR3: TGTGCCAGCAGCCCTCGGTTGGGTAGCGGGATCGACGAGCAGTACTTC.

The J gene is TRBJ2-5, the V gene TRBV6-2 or TRBV6-3; D gene unclear. The CDR3 has 13 residues. From germline, CDR1 is MNHEY and CDR2 SVGEGT. V lost 7 bases to trimming and J lost 5 bases, with 14 bases between them. CDR3 DNA sequence: TGTGCCAGCAAGGGCGGCCTCGGGGAGACCCAGTACTTC. Translation: CASKGGLGETQYF.

The V and J genes are TRBV4-1 and TRBJ2-7; no definite D call. This CDR3 spans 15 amino acids. Germline V gives CDR1 MGHRA, CDR2 YSYEKL. V was shortened by 1 base and J by 2 bases, with 12 bases between the two germline ends. The CDR3, as DNA: TGCGCCAGCAGCCAAGTTCGCGGACCCACCTACGAGCAGTACTTC. It specifies CASSQVRGPTYEQYF.

V usage is TRBV7-9 and J usage is TRBJ2-1; possible D gene TRBD2, 5 bases. The CDR3 extends over 15 amino acids. V lost 3 bases and J 8 bases, leaving 17 bases between the germline ends. The germline gives CDR1 SEHNR, CDR2 FQNEAQ (reference sequence). CDR3 in DNA: TGTGCCAGCAGCTTTGACGCGGCCCTGGAGGATGAGCAGTTCTTC. Amino acids: CASSFDAALEDEQFF.

V is TRBV15 and J is TRBJ2-1; 9 bases agree with TRBD2. The V gene's germline CDR1 is LNHNV and CDR2 YYDKDF (reference sequence). The CDR3 is made up of 14 amino acids. J was trimmed by 3 bases and V by 9 bases; bases with no gene match: 6. The CDR3 is CATSLAGYYNEQFF. The CDR3 DNA is TGTGCCACATCACTAGCGGGCTACTACAATGAGCAGTTCTTC. The entire variable domain, with the rest obtained from reference TRBV15 and TRBJ2-1, is as follows: DAMVIQNPRYQVTQFGKPVTLSCSQTLNHNVMYWYQQKSSQAPKLLFHYYDKDFNNEADTPDNFQSRRPNTSFCFLDIRSPGLGDTAMYLCATSLAGYYNEQFFGPGTRLTVL.

This clonotype was seen ten or more times. The chain recombines TRBV20-1 with TRBJ1-5; D is undetermined. The CDR3 covers 14 residues. Per germline, CDR1 DFQATT and CDR2 SNEGSKA (reference sequence). V shed 3 bases and J shed 1 base, with 10 bases lying between them. The CDR3 protein is CSASTVFSNQPQHF. CDR3 sequence (DNA): TGCAGTGCTAGTACGGTGTTCAGCAATCAGCCCCAGCATTTT.

This clonotype was detected ten times or more. The chain employs TRBV5-1 and TRBJ2-7, with TRBD2 matching 10 bases. The CDR3 is 15 residues long. V lost 4 bases and J lost 3; bases outside the gene matches: 7. The V gene's germline CDR1 is SGHRS and CDR2 YFSETQ. As DNA, the CDR3 is TGCGCCAGCAGCGCAGGACTAGCGGTTAACTACGAGCAGTACTTC. Translated: CASSAGLAVNYEQYF. Full variable domain (remainder filled in from reference TRBV5-1 and TRBJ2-7): KAGVTQTPRYLIKTRGQQVTLSCSPISGHRSVSWYQQTPGQGLQFLFEYFSETQRNKGNFPGRFSGRQFSNSRSEMNVSTLELGDSALYLCASSAGLAVNYEQYFGPGTRLTVT.

This clonotype occurred many times. V is TRBV5-1 and J is TRBJ1-1; no reliable D call. Germline loops: CDR1 SGHRS, CDR2 YFSETQ. The V end was cut by 1 base, the J end by 4 bases, with 11 bases between. The CDR3 is made up of 14 amino acids. CDR3 region: CASSLKGFGTEAFF. The DNA for the CDR3 is TGCGCCAGCAGCTTGAAGGGTTTCGGCACTGAAGCTTTCTTT. The variable domain in full, completed from reference TRBV5-1 and TRBJ1-1, reads KAGVTQTPRYLIKTRGQQVTLSCSPISGHRSVSWYQQTPGQGLQFLFEYFSETQRNKGNFPGRFSGRQFSNSRSEMNVSTLELGDSALYLCASSLKGFGTEAFFGQGTRLTVV.

The V and J genes are TRBV5-1 and TRBJ1-2; D not resolved. The CDR3 is 14 residues long. V was cut by 4 bases and J by 8 bases, with 18 bases left in between. The germline CDR1 and CDR2 sequences are SGHRS and YFSETQ. CDR3 sequence (DNA): TGCGCCAGCAGCCAAACGTCTGGGGAATTCGGCTACACCTTC. It translates to CASSQTSGEFGYTF.

The chain carries TRBV29-1 and TRBJ2-7, with D unresolved. This CDR3 region has 14 residues. V was cut by 0 bases and J by 0 bases, with 9 bases left in between. Looked up from germline, CDR1 is SQVTM and CDR2 is ANQGSEA. The CDR3 reads CSVEEGRSSYEQYF. The CDR3 DNA reads TGCAGCGTTGAAGAGGGCAGGAGCTCCTACGAGCAGTACTTC.

This clonotype has a count of ten or more. The genes are TRBV5-1 and TRBJ2-1, with TRBD1 matching over 9 bases. CDR3 length equals 14 residues. The J segment lost 9 bases and the V segment lost 4 bases, leaving 8 bases of the junction unmatched. Germline values: CDR1 SGHRS, CDR2 YFSETQ. CDR3 nucleotides: TGCGCCAGCAGCCACCGGGACAGGGAATCTGAGCAGTTCTTC. Protein product: CASSHRDRESEQFF.

The J gene is TRBJ1-2, the V gene TRBV14, with TRBD1 identical over 7 bases. Trimming at V came to 1 base and at J to 0 bases, leaving 26 bases not matched to a gene. The germline V gene encodes CDR1 SGHDN and CDR2 FVKESK. This CDR3 contains 23 residues. CDR3 protein: CASSQGLQGGAGAPQIANYGYTF. The CDR3 DNA is TGTGCCAGCAGCCAAGGGCTCCAGGGGGGGGCAGGCGCCCCCCAAATAGCTAACTATGGCTACACCTTC. Full variable domain (rest looked up from reference TRBV14 and TRBJ1-2): EAGVTQFPSHSVIEKGQTVTLRCDPISGHDNLYWYRRVMGKEIKFLLHFVKESKQDESGMPNNRFLAERTGGTYSTLKVQPAELEDSGVYFCASSQGLQGGAGAPQIANYGYTFGSGTRLTVV.

This clonotype has only a few counts. This chain joins TRBV20-1 and TRBJ1-5, with 7 bases that match TRBD1. The CDR3 is 14 amino acids. V dropped 3 bases and J dropped 6; count of bases not matched to a gene: 8. Germline lookup yields CDR1 DFQATT and CDR2 SNEGSKA (reference sequence). The CDR3, as DNA: TGCAGTGCTAGTAGGCAGGGGGAAGGTCAGCCCCAGCATTTT. Amino acids: CSASRQGEGQPQHF.

The genes are TRBV6-1 and TRBJ1-5; TRBD1 aligns across 11 bases. Germline loops: CDR1 MNHNS, CDR2 SASEGT. After removal of 7 bases from V and 4 bases from J, the junction contained 3 bases not matched to a gene. The CDR3 consists of 14 residues. The CDR3 here is CASTDRGRNQPQHF. The CDR3 DNA reads TGTGCCAGCACGGACAGGGGGCGAAATCAGCCCCAGCATTTT.

This clonotype has a count of ten or more. CDR3 bases: TGTGCCACCGCCTTGGGTCTAGCGGAGTACGAGCAGTACTTC. Its translation is CATALGLAEYEQYF. The chain uses TRBV27 and TRBJ2-7, with 7 bases that match TRBD2. The J segment lost 4 bases and the V segment lost 10 bases, leaving 13 bases of the junction unmatched. There are 14 residues in the CDR3. CDR1 MNHEY and CDR2 SMNVEV come from the germline V gene (reference sequence).

This clonotype has at least ten counts. The chain links TRBV12-3 or TRBV12-4 to TRBJ2-1, with D perhaps TRBD2 (6 bases). V was pared by 3 bases and J by 9 bases, with 21 bases between. This CDR3 has 16 residues. The CDR3 protein is CASSFPSEGRSAEQFF. In DNA form, the CDR3 reads TGTGCCAGCAGTTTCCCTTCGGAGGGCCGTTCTGCTGAGCAGTTCTTC.

Ten or more counts support this clonotype. The chain combines TRBV28 with TRBJ2-3, with 7 bases fitting TRBD1. Germline V gene data show CDR1 as MDHEN and CDR2 as SYDVKM. The CDR3 is 16 amino acids. The V gene end was trimmed by 6 bases and the J gene end by 2 bases; junction bases not matched to a gene: 11. The DNA for the CDR3 is TGTGCCAGCAGGGGCGCCGGGACAGTATTCACAGATACGCAGTATTTT. Translated: CASRGAGTVFTDTQYF.

This clonotype was found many times. This sequence joins TRBV5-1 and TRBJ1-5; possibly TRBD1 for D (5 bases). The CDR3 sequence is 14 residues long. Germline V CDR1 and CDR2: SGHRS, YFSETQ. Deletions cut 1 base from V and 4 bases from J, with 9 bases between. In nucleotides, the CDR3 is TGCGCCAGCAGCTTGATGGGGGGAAATCAGCCCCAGCATTTT. The encoded protein is CASSLMGGNQPQHF.

This clonotype was recorded a few times. The chain employs TRBV5-1 and TRBJ2-1; D may be TRBD2 (6 bases). CDR1 is SGHRS and CDR2 is YFSETQ in the germline V gene. The CDR3 spans 16 residues. Trimming cost V 5 bases and J 0 bases, with 15 bases left between them. This chain's CDR3 is CASSREVGSSYNEQFF. CDR3 DNA sequence: TGCGCCAGCAGTAGGGAGGTCGGGAGCTCCTACAATGAGCAGTTCTTC. Using reference TRBV5-1 and TRBJ2-1 for the parts outside the CDR3, the full variable domain is KAGVTQTPRYLIKTRGQQVTLSCSPISGHRSVSWYQQTPGQGLQFLFEYFSETQRNKGNFPGRFSGRQFSNSRSEMNVSTLELGDSALYLCASSREVGSSYNEQFFGPGTRLTVL.

In this sample, this clonotype turned up a few times. The rearrangement links TRBV5-8 to TRBJ1-1; TRBD1 matches at 7 bases. The CDR3 covers 15 residues. The V gene end was trimmed by 3 bases and the J gene end by 3 bases; junction bases not matched to a gene: 8. Per germline, CDR1 SGHTS and CDR2 YDEGEE. The CDR3 loop reads CASSSQRGPDTEAFF. The CDR3 coding sequence is TGTGCCAGCAGCTCCCAGAGGGGGCCGGACACTGAAGCTTTCTTT.